The count of the clone carrying this T cell receptor (beta chain) is one. The target antigen is unknown. The PCR ran on 60 Vbeta and 13 Jbeta primers. Profiled with immunoSEQ multiplex PCR; TCRdb holds only in-frame clones, not every one. The sample has 110,000 or so clones, almost 85% seen once. The sample comes from a study of cytomegalovirus exposure and HLA in healthy donors. Across the study: Earlier results showed roughly 120 million unique TCR beta sequences derived from approximately 170 million T cells.

The CDR3 spans 12 residues. Germline loops: CDR1 SGDLS, CDR2 YYNGEE. Deletions cut 0 bases from V and 9 bases from J, with 9 bases between. Study-wide results and limits: In an earlier analysis, about 90% or about 30%: the productive usage of most TCR beta V segments. Equally common other TCR beta chains were less clonally expanded than HLA-associated ones, a later analysis found.

The TCR sequence derives from a woman aged 18-35 years in good health and CMV-seronegative. The chain uses TRBV9 and TRBJ1-1; no definite D call. The sequenced sample was PBMCs. CDR3 residues: CASSVVGGKAFF. CDR3 DNA: TGTGCCAGCAGCGTAGTGGGAGGGAAAGCTTTCTTT.